What follows are 9 T cell receptor beta chains derived from one specimen sequenced in a study of blood T cell repertoires in COVID-19. The method was immunoSEQ multiplex PCR; TCRdb's version includes in-frame clones alone and lacks a portion of them. Of around 50,000 clones detected, approximately 80% appear once; the ten largest clones hold around a tenth. The sample was peripheral blood. The origin of the receptors is an older man with COVID-19, enrolled during active disease.

The genes are TRBV9 and TRBJ2-3; a weak D match, TRBD2 (6 bases). With 6 bases removed from V and 6 bases from J, the gap between germline ends came to 14 bases. CDR1 and CDR2 from the germline V gene are SGDLS and YYNGEE. This CDR3 region has 13 residues. In DNA form, the CDR3 reads TGTGCCAGCACCGGGGGTTCTTTCGATACGCAGTATTTT. It encodes CASTGGSFDTQYF.

The chain uses TRBV27 and TRBJ1-6; TRBD1 agrees at 9 bases. The CDR3 runs 18 residues. V was pared by 6 bases and J by 2 bases, with 11 bases of the junction left unmatched. CDR1 is MNHEY and CDR2 is SMNVEV in the germline V gene (reference sequence). CDR3 DNA sequence: TGTGCCAGCAGACCAGGGACAGGGCAAGCACCCTATAATTCACCCCTCCACTTT. Translating gives CASRPGTGQAPYNSPLHF.

The chain uses TRBV7-9 and TRBJ2-4; D might be TRBD2 (5 bases). Germline V gene lookup returns CDR1 SEHNR and CDR2 FQNEAQ (reference sequence). The CDR3 totals 12 residues. Trimming shortened V by 1 base and J by 8 bases, and 6 bases separated the two germline ends. The CDR3 loop reads CASSLVEDIQYF. The CDR3 region has the DNA TGTGCCAGCAGCTTAGTGGAGGACATTCAGTACTTC.

J is TRBJ2-4 and V is TRBV28; D is perhaps TRBD2 (7 bases). This CDR3 has 14 amino acids. Germline V lookup: CDR1 MDHEN, CDR2 SYDVKM. Trimming removed 10 bases from V and 6 bases from J, with 19 bases in between. CDR3 sequence: CATNLGGAGNIQYF. CDR3 nucleotide sequence: TGTGCCACCAACCTAGGGGGGGCGGGAAACATTCAGTACTTC.

The gene calls are TRBV15 and TRBJ2-1; a possible D gene is TRBD2 (6 bases). The germline gives CDR1 LNHNV, CDR2 YYDKDF (reference sequence). The CDR3 covers 15 residues. The V gene lost 0 bases and the J gene lost 5 bases, with 11 bases spanning the gap. The CDR3 region is CATSRDPGSNNEQFF. Written as DNA, the CDR3 is TGTGCCACCAGCAGAGATCCCGGGAGTAACAATGAGCAGTTCTTC.

The genes are TRBV9 and TRBJ1-3, with D possibly matching TRBD1 (5 bases). Germline CDR1 and CDR2: SGDLS and YYNGEE. Trimming cost V 0 bases and J 0 bases, with 19 bases left between them. There are 19 residues in the CDR3. CDR3 residues: CASSVVSGPGASSGNTIYF. CDR3 DNA: TGTGCCAGCAGCGTAGTGTCAGGACCTGGGGCCTCCTCTGGAAACACCATATATTTT.

The CDR3 DNA reads as TGCAGCGCTTACAGGGTTGACACTGAAGCTTTCTTT. Translating it yields CSAYRVDTEAFF. The gene calls are TRBV29-1 and TRBJ1-1, with TRBD1 as a possible D gene (6 bases). Looked up from germline, CDR1 is SQVTM and CDR2 is ANQGSEA. There are 12 residues in the CDR3. V shed 7 bases and J shed 3 bases, with 12 bases lying between them.

The rearrangement joins TRBV21-1 to TRBJ2-7; the DNA was not compared with TRBD1, the D call given in the table. TRBV21-1 is noted as a pseudogene. CDR3 size: 14 residues. CDR3 in DNA: TGTGCCAGCAGCCCTCGAGGACAGGGCTACGAGCAGTACTTC. Protein sequence: CASSPRGQGYEQYF.

The chain joins TRBV7-9 to TRBJ1-2, with D uncertain. Trimming stripped 5 bases from V and 4 bases from J, with 11 bases between. The CDR3 is 13 residues long. Germline CDR1 is SEHNR and CDR2 is FQNEAQ (reference sequence). The CDR3 protein is CASSENRGYGYTF. For the CDR3, the DNA is TGTGCCAGCAGCGAAAATCGGGGCTATGGCTACACCTTC.